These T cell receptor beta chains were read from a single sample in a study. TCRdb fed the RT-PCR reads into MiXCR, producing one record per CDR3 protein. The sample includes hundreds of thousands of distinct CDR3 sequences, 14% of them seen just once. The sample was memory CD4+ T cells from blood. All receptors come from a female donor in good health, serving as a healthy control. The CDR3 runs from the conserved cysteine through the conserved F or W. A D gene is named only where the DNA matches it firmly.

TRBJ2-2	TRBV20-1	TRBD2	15	CSARDGRAVTGELFF
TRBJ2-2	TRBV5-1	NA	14	CASSRLLNTGELFF
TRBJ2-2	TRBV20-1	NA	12	CSATTHTGELFF
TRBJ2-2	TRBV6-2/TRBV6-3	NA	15	CASTQGLGVPGELFF
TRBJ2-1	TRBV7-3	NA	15	CASSRVGSSYNEQFF
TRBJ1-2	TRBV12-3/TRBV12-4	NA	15	CASSQAPLANYGYTF
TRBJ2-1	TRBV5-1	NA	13	CASSAGFNNEQFF
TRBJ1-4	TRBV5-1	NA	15	CASSPDGTLGEKLFF
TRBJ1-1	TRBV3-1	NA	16	CASSQVPPTLNTEAFF
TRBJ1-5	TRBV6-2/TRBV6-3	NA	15	CASTLQGPSNQPQHF
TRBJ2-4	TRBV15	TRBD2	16	CATSRGLAGVENIQYF
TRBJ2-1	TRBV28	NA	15	CASTPGLVRWNEQFF
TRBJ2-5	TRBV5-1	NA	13	CASSGGTGETQYF
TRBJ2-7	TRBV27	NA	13	CASSILGESEQYF
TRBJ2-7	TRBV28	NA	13	CASSTPGAYEQYF
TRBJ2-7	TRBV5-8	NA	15	CASSFRGYASYEQYF
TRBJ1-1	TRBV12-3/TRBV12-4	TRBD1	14	CASSWDRVTTEAFF
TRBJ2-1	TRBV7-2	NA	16	CASSLVPRSVYNEQFF
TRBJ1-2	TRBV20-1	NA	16	CSARADASGADYGYTF
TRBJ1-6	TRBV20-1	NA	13	CSASGSYNSPLHF
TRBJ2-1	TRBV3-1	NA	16	CASTPGGSSSYNEQFF
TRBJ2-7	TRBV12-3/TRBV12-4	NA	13	CASSTGQHYEQYF
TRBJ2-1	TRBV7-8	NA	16	CASSPGGGNSYNEQFF
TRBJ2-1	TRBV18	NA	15	CASSPARGTYNEQFF
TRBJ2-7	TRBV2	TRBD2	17	CASSDQGEREGSYEQYF
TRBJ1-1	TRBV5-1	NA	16	CASSLVGDGAGAEAFF
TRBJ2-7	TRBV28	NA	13	CASRLSVSYEQYF
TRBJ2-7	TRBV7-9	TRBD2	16	CASSLRTSGSGNEQYF
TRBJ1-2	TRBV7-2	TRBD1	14	CASSLTGTEYGYTF
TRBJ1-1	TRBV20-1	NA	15	CSARVPLGMNTEAFF
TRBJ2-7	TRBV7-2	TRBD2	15	CASSLPGTIVNEQYF
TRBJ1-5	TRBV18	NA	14	CASSLTNSNQPQHF
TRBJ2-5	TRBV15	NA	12	CATSRGEETQYF
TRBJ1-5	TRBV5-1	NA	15	CASSPGPDPNQPQHF
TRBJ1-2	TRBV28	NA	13	CASNTGTAYGYTF
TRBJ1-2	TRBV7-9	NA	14	CASSQEVGGYGYTF
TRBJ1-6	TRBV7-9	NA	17	CASSLEGRITYNSPLHF
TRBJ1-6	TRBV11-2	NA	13	CASSPRQNSPLHF
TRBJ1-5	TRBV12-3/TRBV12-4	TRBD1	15	CASTLDRESNQPQHF
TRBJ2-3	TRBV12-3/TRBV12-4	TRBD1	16	CASNRAWGQGTDTQYF
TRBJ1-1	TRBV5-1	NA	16	CASSLEYGGRGSEAFF
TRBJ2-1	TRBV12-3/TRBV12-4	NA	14	CASSLIGIHNEQFF
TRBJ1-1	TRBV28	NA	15	CASTDAGEGNTEAFF
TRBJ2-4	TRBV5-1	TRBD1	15	CASSLGRQGENIQYF